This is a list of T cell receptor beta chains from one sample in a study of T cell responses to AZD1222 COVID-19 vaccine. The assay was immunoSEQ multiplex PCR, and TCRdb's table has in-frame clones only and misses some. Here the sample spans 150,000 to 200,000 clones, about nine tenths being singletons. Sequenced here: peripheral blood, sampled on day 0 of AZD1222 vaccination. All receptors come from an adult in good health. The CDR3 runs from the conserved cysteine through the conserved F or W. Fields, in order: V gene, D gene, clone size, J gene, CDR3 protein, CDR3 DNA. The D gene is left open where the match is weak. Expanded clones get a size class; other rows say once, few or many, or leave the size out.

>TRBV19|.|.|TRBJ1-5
CASSLRGGVMRSNQPQHF
TGTGCCAGTAGTCTCCGGGGAGGGGTGATGAGGAGCAATCAGCCCCAGCATTTT
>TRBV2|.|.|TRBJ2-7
CASSLGGYEQYF
TGTGCCAGCAGCCTCGGAGGCTACGAGCAGTACTTC
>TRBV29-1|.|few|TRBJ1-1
CSVKARREGTEAFF
TGCAGCGTCAAGGCCAGGAGGGAAGGGACTGAAGCTTTCTTT
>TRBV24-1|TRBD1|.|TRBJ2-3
CATSGRQGADTQYF
TGTGCCACCAGTGGCAGACAGGGAGCAGATACGCAGTATTTT
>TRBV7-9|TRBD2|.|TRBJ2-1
CASSLALAGRSEQFF
TGTGCCAGCAGCTTAGCGTTAGCGGGAAGGAGTGAGCAGTTCTTC
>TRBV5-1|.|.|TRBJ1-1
CASSGTSEPNTEAFF
TGCGCCAGCAGCGGAACCTCGGAGCCGAACACTGAAGCTTTCTTT
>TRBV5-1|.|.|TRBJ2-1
CASSLWPGLSESSYNEQFF
TGCGCCAGCAGCTTGTGGCCGGGACTTTCCGAAAGCTCCTACAATGAGCAGTTCTTC
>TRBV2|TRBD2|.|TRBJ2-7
CASSEGLAGDYEQYF
TGTGCCAGCAGTGAAGGTTTAGCGGGGGACTACGAGCAGTACTTC
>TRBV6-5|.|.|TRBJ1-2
CASSYEGGARGYTF
TGTGCCAGCAGTTATGAGGGGGGTGCACGTGGCTACACCTTC
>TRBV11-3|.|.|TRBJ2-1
CASSLAGSSSSYNEQFF
TGTGCCAGCAGCTTAGCAGGTTCCTCTAGCTCCTACAATGAGCAGTTCTTC